This TCR beta chain was captured by sequencing in a study of Ad26.COV2.S vaccination and SARS-CoV-2 variants. Broader study findings: Spike-specific TCR breadth was greater after Ad26.COV2.S than placebo. Similar non-spike TCR breadth was observed in recipients of vaccine and of placebo.

The V and J ends lost 1 base and 2 bases respectively, with 8 bases between them. The germline V gene encodes CDR1 SGHRS and CDR2 YFSETQ. The length of the CDR3 is 14 residues. Treatment meaning: some 20 received Ad26.COV2.S at low or high dose, single or two shots; 5 received placebo; per-sample allocation not given. Sampling was performed 63 days after the first vaccine or placebo injection. An 18-55-year-old adult in Boston served as donor. Sequencing used immunoSEQ multiplex PCR; TCRdb keeps in-frame clones, though not all of them. The sample records 350,000 to 400,000 clones, 70% to 90% being singletons. This clone was counted between two and nine times. Its antigen is unknown.

Sequenced here: peripheral blood, sampled in a trial of Ad26.COV2.S vaccine versus placebo. This receptor was identified in a person aged 18-60 years who received the Ad26.COV2.S COVID-19 vaccine or a placebo. The rearrangement uses TRBV5-1 and TRBJ2-3; no definite D call. CDR3: CASSLSTNTDTQYF. The CDR3 DNA follows: TGCGCCAGCAGCTTGTCGACAAACACAGATACGCAGTATTTT.